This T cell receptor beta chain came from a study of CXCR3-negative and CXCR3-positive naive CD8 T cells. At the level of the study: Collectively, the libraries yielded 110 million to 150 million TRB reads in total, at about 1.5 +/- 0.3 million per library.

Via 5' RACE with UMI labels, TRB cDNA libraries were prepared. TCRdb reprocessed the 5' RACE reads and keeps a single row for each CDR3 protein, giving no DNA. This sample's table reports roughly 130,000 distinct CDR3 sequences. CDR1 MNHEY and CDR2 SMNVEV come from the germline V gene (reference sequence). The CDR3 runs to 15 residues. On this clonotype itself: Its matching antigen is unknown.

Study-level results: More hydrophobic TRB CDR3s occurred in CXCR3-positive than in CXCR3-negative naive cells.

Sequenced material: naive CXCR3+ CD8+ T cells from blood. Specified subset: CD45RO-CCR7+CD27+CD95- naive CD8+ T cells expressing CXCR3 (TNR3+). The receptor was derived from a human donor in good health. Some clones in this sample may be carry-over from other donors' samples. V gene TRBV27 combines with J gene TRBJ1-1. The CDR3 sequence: CASSPGEGWMTEAFF.